These 32 T cell receptor beta chains came from one sample sequenced in a study of CD8 T cells in ankylosing spondylitis. Whole-study results and caveats: A TCR beta motif of under 10 highly homologous variants seemed to mark ankylosing spondylitis blood.

The antigens these receptors bind are not known. Each CDR3 protein is one row after TCRdb ran MiXCR on the 5' RACE reads. The sample includes under 550,000 distinct CDR3 sequences, about 24% of them seen just once. What was sequenced was blood, either unsorted or a sorted T cell fraction (not recorded which). The receptors stem from a male donor with ankylosing spondylitis.

The V and J genes are TRBV10-2 and TRBJ1-1, with D hard to call. V lost 9 bases and J lost 1, with 12 bases in between. Germline V lookup: CDR1 WSHSY, CDR2 SAAADI. The CDR3 spans 13 residues. This CDR3 reads CASLRGKNTEAFF. In DNA form, the CDR3 reads TGCGCCAGTCTAAGAGGAAAGAACACTGAAGCTTTCTTT.

This clonotype came up many times. The chain is built from TRBV5-1 and TRBJ2-1; unclear D gene. Germline V gene sequence: CDR1 SGHRS, CDR2 YFSETQ. Trimming left V 0 bases short and J 5 bases short, with 9 bases between. This CDR3 has 14 amino acids. CDR3 in DNA: TGCGCCAGCAGCTTGGTATTACAGAACAATGAGCAGTTCTTC. Amino acids: CASSLVLQNNEQFF.

V and J are TRBV19 and TRBJ1-3, with D uncertain. Germline loops: CDR1 LNHDA, CDR2 SQIVND (reference sequence). V lost 7 bases and J 2 bases, leaving 6 bases between the germline ends. The CDR3 is 12 residues long. The CDR3: CASNGPGNTIYF. DNA for the CDR3: TGTGCCAGTAATGGGCCTGGAAACACCATATATTTT. Combining the CDR3 with reference TRBV19 and TRBJ1-3 gives the whole variable domain DGGITQSPKYLFRKEGQNVTLSCEQNLNHDAMYWYRQDPGQGLRLIYYSQIVNDFQKGDIAEGYSVSREKKESFPLTVTSAQKNPTAFYLCASNGPGNTIYFGEGSWLTVV.

The V gene is TRBV19, the J gene TRBJ2-5; D is possibly TRBD2 (5 bases). The CDR3 covers 14 residues. CDR1 and CDR2 (germline): LNHDA, SQIVND (reference sequence). V lost 6 bases and J lost 5, with 16 bases in between. The CDR3 DNA sequence: TGTGCCAGTAGCCCCCTCGGGGTAAGGGAGACCCAGTACTTC. Residues: CASSPLGVRETQYF.

The gene calls are TRBV29-1 and TRBJ2-5; 14 bases match TRBD2. The CDR3 is made up of 15 amino acids. The J segment lost 5 bases and the V segment lost 6 bases, leaving 8 bases of the junction unmatched. Germline V gene lookup returns CDR1 SQVTM and CDR2 ANQGSEA. The CDR3 DNA reads TGCAGCGTCGGGGCGGGACTAGCGGGAGTTGAGACCCAGTACTTC. This sequence encodes CSVGAGLAGVETQYF.

The rearrangement links TRBV9 to TRBJ2-1; 10 bases align to TRBD2. CDR3 length equals 14 residues. CDR1 is SGDLS, CDR2 YYNGEE, per germline. Unmatched junction bases numbered 3, after V lost 1 base and J lost 8 bases. This CDR3 is CASSVTSGIDEQFF. The CDR3 coding sequence is TGTGCCAGCAGCGTAACTAGCGGGATCGATGAGCAGTTCTTC.

This sequence joins TRBV5-6 and TRBJ2-1; D is perhaps TRBD2 (5 bases). In germline, CDR1 is SGHDT, CDR2 YYEEEE. This CDR3 has 14 residues. V shed 0 bases and J shed 5 bases, with 9 bases lying between them. CDR3 sequence reads: CASSLVGVNNEQFF. In DNA form, the CDR3 reads TGTGCCAGCAGCTTGGTGGGAGTTAACAATGAGCAGTTCTTC.

In its sample, this clonotype was seen once. The chain carries TRBV27 and TRBJ2-1, with 14 bases fitting TRBD2. J gave up 4 bases and V 5 bases, and 10 bases lay outside the gene matches. This CDR3 has 18 amino acids. Germline V lookup: CDR1 MNHEY, CDR2 SMNVEV (reference sequence). The CDR3 DNA reads as TGTGCCAGCAGTGCCTACGGGACTAGCGGGAGACAATACAATGAGCAGTTCTTC. It yields the protein CASSAYGTSGRQYNEQFF.

In the case of this clonotype: An end of the junction does not agree with germline; a read error may underlie this. The genes are TRBV7-8 and TRBJ2-5, with TRBD2 matching over 10 bases. CDR1 and CDR2 (germline): SGHVS, FQNEAQ. This CDR3 has 17 amino acids. DNA of the CDR3: TGTGCCAGCAGCTTAGTTGGAGCGGGAGGGCCTCGAGAGACCCTGTACTTC. Translation: CASSLVGAGGPRETLYF.

V gene TRBV5-1 combines with J gene TRBJ2-2; unclear D gene. Trimming took off 0 bases at V and 0 bases at J, with 6 bases between the two ends. The germline V gene has CDR1 SGHRS and CDR2 YFSETQ. The CDR3 is 15 residues long. This chain's CDR3 is CASSLDYSNTGELFF. The CDR3 DNA is TGCGCCAGCAGCTTGGATTACTCGAACACCGGGGAGCTGTTTTTT.

This clonotype occurred a few times. The CDR3 sequence is CASGLAGGHYEQYV. CDR3 DNA sequence: TGTGCCAGCGGACTAGCGGGAGGCCACTACGAGCAGTACGTC. The chain links TRBV6-2 or TRBV6-3 to TRBJ2-7; 14 bases align to TRBD2. V lost 8 bases, J lost 3 bases, and 3 bases stayed unmatched. This CDR3 comprises 14 residues. The germline V gene has CDR1 MNHEY and CDR2 SVGEGT.

The V call is TRBV5-1, the J call TRBJ2-1; a weak D match, TRBD1 (6 bases). This CDR3 has 16 residues. The germline V and J ends were trimmed by 1 base and 2 bases, with 13 bases remaining between them. Germline values: CDR1 SGHRS, CDR2 YFSETQ. The CDR3 is CASSLYLGATYNEQFF. The CDR3 region has the DNA TGCGCCAGCAGCTTGTATTTGGGGGCCACCTACAATGAGCAGTTCTTC.

The chain uses TRBV11-2 and TRBJ2-3; D may be TRBD2 (6 bases). Per the germline V gene, CDR1 is SGHAT and CDR2 is FQNNGV. The CDR3 spans 11 residues. V was clipped by 5 bases and J by 8 bases, with 8 bases between them. CDR3 sequence reads: CASSPGGTQYF. Written as DNA, the CDR3 is TGTGCCAGCAGCCCCGGGGGTACGCAGTATTTT. Full variable domain (rest looked up from reference TRBV11-2 and TRBJ2-3): EAGVAQSPRYKIIEKRQSVAFWCNPISGHATLYWYQQILGQGPKLLIQFQNNGVVDDSQLPKDRFSAERLKGVDSTLKIQPAKLEDSAVYLCASSPGGTQYFGPGTRLTVL.

This sequence joins TRBV12-3 or TRBV12-4 and TRBJ1-1; 9 bases fit TRBD1. The CDR3 is 14 amino acids. The trim removed 3 bases at V and 5 bases at J, leaving 4 bases unmatched. The DNA for the CDR3 is TGTGCCAGCAGTTTTGGGACAGGGAAAACTGAAGCTTTCTTT. This translates into CASSFGTGKTEAFF.

This clonotype was recorded a few times. The chain combines TRBV24-1 with TRBJ1-2; TRBD1 is a possible D gene (5 bases). Trimming took off 3 bases at V and 6 bases at J, with 16 bases between the two ends. CDR3 length equals 15 residues. The germline V gene has CDR1 KGHDR and CDR2 SFDVKD. CDR3 amino acids: CATSDPGTEKDGYTF. The CDR3 region has the DNA TGTGCCACCAGTGATCCCGGGACGGAAAAGGATGGCTACACCTTC.

The V and J genes are TRBV11-1 and TRBJ1-4; D possibly corresponds to TRBD1 (5 bases). Germline V lookup: CDR1 SGHAT, CDR2 FQDESV (reference sequence). This CDR3 contains 18 residues. Trimming left V 5 bases short and J 0 bases short, with 19 bases between. The CDR3 bases are TGTGCCAGCAGCCACAGGCGGCGACACCCACCAACTAATGAAAAACTGTTTTTT. Translated, it gives CASSHRRRHPPTNEKLFF. Filled out from reference TRBV11-1 and TRBJ1-4, the complete variable domain reads EAEVAQSPRYKITEKSQAVAFWCDPISGHATLYWYRQILGQGPELLVQFQDESVVDDSQLPKDRFSAERLKGVDSTLKIQPAELGDSAMYLCASSHRRRHPPTNEKLFFGSGTQLSVL.

This clonotype has a count of ten or more. V is TRBV12-3 or TRBV12-4 and J is TRBJ1-1; D gene ambiguous. V was clipped by 5 bases and J by 5 bases, with 12 bases between them. The CDR3 extends over 13 amino acids. This chain's CDR3 is CASSASGTTEAFF. Written as DNA, the CDR3 is TGTGCCAGCAGTGCATCGGGTACGACTGAAGCTTTCTTT.

The chain couples TRBV6-1 to TRBJ1-1; the D gene is possibly TRBD1 (5 bases). The germline V and J ends were trimmed by 6 bases and 5 bases, with 16 bases remaining between them. Germline values: CDR1 MNHNS, CDR2 SASEGT. This CDR3 has 14 residues. As DNA, the CDR3 is TGTGCCAGCAGCTCGATGGGACGGTCGACTGAAGCTTTCTTT. It codes for CASSSMGRSTEAFF.

CDR3 amino acids: CASSPAGGGNYGYTF. For the CDR3, the DNA is TGTGCCAGCTCACCAGCAGGTGGAGGCAACTATGGCTACACCTTC. This rearrangement joins TRBV18 to TRBJ1-2; D remains unclear. The V end lost 2 bases, the J end lost 2 bases, and 12 bases lay between the germline ends. CDR1 and CDR2 (germline): KGHSH, LQKENI. The CDR3 totals 15 residues.

The chain combines TRBV20-1 with TRBJ1-5; the match to TRBD1 covers 7 bases. Trimming took 0 bases from V and 1 from J; bases not matched to a gene: 12. The length of the CDR3 is 18 residues. Germline V gives CDR1 DFQATT, CDR2 SNEGSKA (reference sequence). The CDR3 DNA is TGCAGTGCTAGAGATCCTGGTTCCGGCAGGGGGAGCAATCAGCCCCAGCATTTT. It encodes CSARDPGSGRGSNQPQHF.

This clonotype was observed a handful of times. The chain joins TRBV5-1 to TRBJ2-5; TRBD1 might be the D (6 bases). The length of the CDR3 is 19 residues. V dropped 3 bases and J dropped 5 bases, with 29 bases sitting between them. Germline V gene lookup returns CDR1 SGHRS and CDR2 YFSETQ. The DNA of the CDR3 is TGCGCCAGCAGCTCACACCCGCCCCTGGGGGCCGTTATGATTGAGACCCAGTACTTC. This gives the protein CASSSHPPLGAVMIETQYF. The whole variable domain, remainder taken from reference TRBV5-1 and TRBJ2-5, is KAGVTQTPRYLIKTRGQQVTLSCSPISGHRSVSWYQQTPGQGLQFLFEYFSETQRNKGNFPGRFSGRQFSNSRSEMNVSTLELGDSALYLCASSSHPPLGAVMIETQYFGPGTRLLVL.

The V call is TRBV12-3 or TRBV12-4, the J call TRBJ2-2; the D is unclear. The CDR3 runs 14 residues. V lost 7 bases to trimming and J lost 0 bases, with 9 bases between them. The CDR3 bases are TGTGCCAGCACCCTGACAACGAACACCGGGGAGCTGTTTTTT. It is translated as CASTLTTNTGELFF.

The chain has TRBV24-1 and TRBJ2-1; TRBD2 aligns across 11 bases. The CDR3 contains 16 residues. The germline gives CDR1 KGHDR, CDR2 SFDVKD. J gave up 6 bases and V 0 bases, and 3 bases lay outside the gene matches. The CDR3: CATSDLGTSGLNEQFF. The CDR3 DNA follows: TGTGCCACCAGTGATTTGGGGACTAGCGGCCTCAATGAGCAGTTCTTC.

The chain carries TRBV4-2 and TRBJ2-4; TRBD2 aligns across 9 bases. In germline, CDR1 is LGHNA, CDR2 YNFKEQ. The CDR3 extends over 15 amino acids. J was trimmed by 3 bases and V by 2 bases; bases with no gene match: 2. The chain's CDR3 is CASSQLAGNKNIQYF. CDR3 in DNA: TGTGCCAGCAGCCAACTAGCGGGGAACAAAAACATTCAGTACTTC.

The chain recombines TRBV10-3 with TRBJ2-6, with D tentatively TRBD1 (6 bases). The CDR3 runs to 16 residues. The V end was cut by 0 bases, the J end by 5 bases, with 11 bases between. Germline CDR1 reads ENHRY; CDR2 reads SYGVKD. CDR3 bases: TGTGCCATCAGTGAGTCATTCAGGGGCTGGGCCAACGTCCTGACTTTC. It codes for CAISESFRGWANVLTF.

This clonotype was found a few times. CDR3 bases: TGTGCCAGCGGGTCACATACAGAACAGTTCTTC. It specifies CASGSHTEQFF. The gene calls are TRBV11-2 and TRBJ2-1; D remains unclear. The CDR3 length is 11 residues. V dropped 8 bases and J dropped 13 bases, with 15 bases sitting between them. CDR1 SGHAT and CDR2 FQNNGV come from the germline V gene.

This clonotype was picked up a small number of times. V is TRBV9 and J is TRBJ1-2, with 8 bases fitting TRBD1. Trimming at V came to 3 bases and at J to 8 bases, leaving 12 bases not matched to a gene. This CDR3 is 15 amino acids long. Per germline, CDR1 SGDLS and CDR2 YYNGEE. The CDR3 here is CASSANRGVIGGYTF. The CDR3 DNA reads TGTGCCAGCAGCGCGAACAGGGGGGTAATCGGCGGCTACACCTTC.

In its sample, this clonotype was seen a few times. This chain uses TRBV20-1 with TRBJ2-3; D may correspond to TRBD1 or TRBD2 (5 bases each). The CDR3 has 17 residues. V was clipped by 5 bases and J by 0 bases, with 21 bases between them. CDR1 DFQATT and CDR2 SNEGSKA come from the germline V gene (reference sequence). The CDR3 sequence is CSALTPGARASTDTQYF. The CDR3 DNA follows: TGCAGTGCTCTCACTCCCGGGGCCAGGGCAAGCACAGATACGCAGTATTTT.

In its sample, this clonotype was seen a few times. The V gene is TRBV20-1, the J gene TRBJ2-5; 7 nucleotides agree with TRBD1. Germline V gives CDR1 DFQATT, CDR2 SNEGSKA (reference sequence). The V segment lost 3 bases and the J segment 2 bases; nucleotides outside the gene matches: 0. The CDR3 spans 12 residues. CDR3 region: CSARDRQETQYF. CDR3 coding DNA: TGCAGTGCTAGGGACAGGCAAGAGACCCAGTACTTC.

This clonotype was detected once. J is TRBJ2-5 and V is TRBV20-1, with 8 bases matching TRBD2. CDR1 DFQATT and CDR2 SNEGSKA come from the germline V gene (reference sequence). The CDR3 length is 19 residues. Germline trimming cut 3 bases from V and 4 bases from J; bases unmatched to any gene: 22. CDR3 nucleotide sequence: TGCAGTGCTAGGGGGGGTAGCGGGATCCGTCGAGGGGCACCAGAGACCCAGTACTTC. Its translation is CSARGGSGIRRGAPETQYF.

The V call is TRBV20-1, the J call TRBJ1-5; TRBD1 aligns across 7 bases. V shed 5 bases and J 4 bases; nucleotides not matched to a gene: 11. The CDR3 contains 15 residues. The germline gives CDR1 DFQATT, CDR2 SNEGSKA (reference sequence). CDR3 nucleotides: TGCAGTGCTCATCGGACAGGCAGGATTAATCAGCCCCAGCATTTT. The encoded protein is CSAHRTGRINQPQHF.

This rearrangement joins TRBV20-1 to TRBJ1-3; no definite D call. V was clipped by 6 bases and J by 0 bases, with 18 bases between them. Germline V CDR1 and CDR2: DFQATT, SNEGSKA (reference sequence). The length of the CDR3 is 16 residues. The CDR3 here is CSAVPPRPLSGNTIYF. In nucleotides, the CDR3 is TGCAGTGCCGTCCCCCCCCGGCCTCTCTCTGGAAACACCATATATTTT.